A selection of T cell receptor beta chains follows, all from one sample in a study of CD8 T cells in ankylosing spondylitis. TCRdb redid the calling of the 5' RACE reads with MiXCR, one entry per CDR3 protein. The table has roughly 700,000 distinct CDR3 sequences, around a fifth seen once. Sequenced input: blood, either unsorted or a sorted T cell fraction (not recorded which). All receptors derive from a male donor with ankylosing spondylitis. The conserved cysteine and the conserved F or W are not part of the CDR3 here.

v_call cdr3_length cdr3_aa
TRBV28 13 ASSPRGEGRYEQY
TRBV20-1 11 SASGRMVDTQY
TRBV10-3 14 AISESTPGDTGELF
TRBV27 13 ASSASDRVDQPQH
TRBV5-1 15 ASSGRGGSRNTGELF
TRBV5-1 13 ASSYQTGSGNTIY
TRBV5-8 11 ASSPRWEAEAF
TRBV3-1 12 ASSQGLGGETQY
TRBV15 14 ATSRDLALTANEQY
TRBV12-3/TRBV12-4 11 ASSFSGYQPQH
TRBV28 11 ASSYGTPYEQY
TRBV12-3/TRBV12-4 13 ASSSRQGSNQPQH
TRBV20-1 14 SASRLAGGYTDTQY
TRBV9 16 ASSAGTSGGAGQETQY
TRBV10-3 13 ASRPAGVSYNEQF
TRBV2 13 ASIKAGGGYNEQF
TRBV20-1 11 SAPDRVSYEQY
TRBV3-1 18 ASSQERPAYPGGMNTEAF
TRBV7-9 11 ASSLRSSGELF
TRBV4-1 15 ASSARETSGGSDTQY
TRBV2 10 ASRRSPYEQY
TRBV12-3/TRBV12-4 13 ASSPPGTALEEQF